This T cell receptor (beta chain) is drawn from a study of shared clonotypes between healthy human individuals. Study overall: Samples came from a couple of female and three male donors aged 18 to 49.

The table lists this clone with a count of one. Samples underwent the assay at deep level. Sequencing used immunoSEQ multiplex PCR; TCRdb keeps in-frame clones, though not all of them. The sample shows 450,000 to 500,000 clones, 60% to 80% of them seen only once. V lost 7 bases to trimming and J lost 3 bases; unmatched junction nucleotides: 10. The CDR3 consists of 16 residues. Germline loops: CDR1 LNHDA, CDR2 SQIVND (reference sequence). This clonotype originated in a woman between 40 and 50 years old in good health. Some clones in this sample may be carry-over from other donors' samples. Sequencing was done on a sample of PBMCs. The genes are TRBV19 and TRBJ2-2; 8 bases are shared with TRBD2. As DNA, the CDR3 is TGTGCCAGTACCCACCCCACGGGAGGGGACACCGGGGAGCTGTTTTTT. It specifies CASTHPTGGDTGELFF.